Here is one T cell receptor (beta chain) with its context. The antigen remains undetermined. This sample is drawn from a study of cytomegalovirus exposure and HLA in healthy donors. Study outcomes and limitations: HLA allele associations emerged for about 18,000 TCR beta sequences in a later analysis, at 0.05 false discovery rate. Versus the approximately 720-donor mean, an Asian-associated ancestry cluster reportedly showed fewer N-insertions in a later analysis.

The PCR had 60 Vbeta and 13 Jbeta primers. Produced via immunoSEQ multiplex PCR; TCRdb's table is partial and in-frame only. Seen here are approximately 150,000 clones, around 78% observed once, and the top ten hold less than 1.2%. V shed 6 bases and J shed 4 bases, with 7 bases lying between them. Germline CDR1 is MDHEN and CDR2 is SYDVKM. The CDR3 runs 12 residues. The TCR was taken from a woman in her thirties or forties in good health and CMV-seronegative. The genes are TRBV28 and TRBJ1-5, with D possibly matching TRBD1 (5 bases). Sequencing was done on a sample of PBMCs. The CDR3 DNA sequence: TGTGCCAGCAGGGCAGGGAATCAGCCCCAGCATTTT. Protein product: CASRAGNQPQHF.